The TCR beta chain described here comes from a study of T cell changes during pregnancy in multiple sclerosis. Germline CDR1 SGHRS, CDR2 YFSETQ. J was trimmed by 3 bases and V by 4 bases; bases with no gene match: 12. The CDR3 consists of 17 residues. Profiling relied on immunoSEQ multiplex PCR, and the TCRdb table lists in-frame clones only, not all of them. The sample has 40,000 to 60,000 clones, 94% seen once. This material consisted of CD8+ T cells from peripheral blood mononuclear cells, taken before pregnancy. This receptor was obtained from a female donor with multiple sclerosis, enrolled in a pregnancy study. This chain connects TRBV5-1 to TRBJ2-7; 11 bases agree with TRBD1. CDR3 amino acids: CASSPRGTGGLSYEQYF. CDR3 sequence (DNA): TGCGCCAGCAGCCCCAGGGGGACAGGGGGTTTGAGCTACGAGCAGTACTTC.